This note documents a single T cell receptor beta chain sequence. Its antigen is not known. These data come from a study of T-cell memory formation after mild COVID-19. Whole-study context: TCR clusters showed largely donor specificity. Study-wide results and caveats: Some clones that responded were present in memory (sampled pre-infection), which suggests cross-reactive memory joined. The second-wave clones peaking on day 37 were not confirmed as SARS-CoV-2-specific. Largely, contracting CD4+ clones fell within CM and EM, and contracting CD8+ clones within EMRA.

TCRdb re-analysed the 5' RACE reads in MiXCR, keeping a single row per CDR3 protein. The table lists a few hundred thousand distinct CDR3 sequences, more than 15% of them singletons. Looked up from germline, CDR1 is SNHLY and CDR2 is FYNNEI. CDR3 size: 14 residues. V was trimmed by 4 bases and J by 3 bases, leaving 13 bases between them. Sequencing was performed on PBMCs or a T cell subset sorted from them (not recorded which). The source of this sequence is a man between 18 and 29 years old who had mild COVID-19 (a few samples of this study predate the infection). Cell type and time point are not known. The V call is TRBV2, the J call TRBJ2-7, with a possible D match to TRBD1 (8 bases). CDR3 sequence: CASSVNRGGYEQYF. As DNA, the CDR3 is TGTGCCAGCAGTGTAAACAGGGGGGGCTACGAGCAGTACTTC. The full variable domain, its missing parts supplied by reference TRBV2 and TRBJ2-7, is EPEVTQTPSHQVTQMGQEVILRCVPISNHLYFYWYRQILGQKVEFLVSFYNNEISEKSEIFDDQFSVERPDGSNFTLKIRSTKLEDSAMYFCASSVNRGGYEQYFGPGTRLTVT.